This TCR beta chain is drawn from a study of Ad26.COV2.S vaccination and SARS-CoV-2 variants (dated by TCRdb to the early 2020s). Background on the whole study: TCRbeta repertoire sequencing was used to assess the specificity and breadth of SARS-CoV-2-reactive T cell receptors after Ad26.COV2.S vaccination. The TCR-sequenced set comprised approximately 32 samples: about 19 Ad26.COV2.S vaccine recipients, 5 placebo recipients and 8 SARS-CoV-2 convalescent individuals.

Germline trimming: 4 bases from V, 3 bases from J; junction bases outside gene matches: 6. Looking up the germline V gene yields CDR1 SGHTA and CDR2 FQGNSA. The cysteine opens and the phenylalanine closes a CDR3 of 15 amino acids. Of all the DNA, just the CDR3 is kept, 45 bases in frame from base 1. Concerning this clone itself: Its antigen is still unknown. No clone much larger than this one lies a single base away; base qualities are absent.

Summary of the overall study and its limitations: Ad26.COV2.S recipients had higher spike-specific TCR breadth than placebo recipients (P = 0.0014). Comparable non-spike TCR breadth was observed between vaccine and placebo recipients, consistent with only spike being contained in the vaccine. It was noted by the authors that total T cell responses may have been underestimated by the TCR breadth and depth analyses. Substantial breadth of spike-specific CD8+ and CD4+ T cell responses was reported after vaccination.

The time point label here, explained by the study, means: individuals recovered from natural SARS-CoV-2 infection. The immunoSEQ Assay was the method used to sequence TCRbeta CDR3 regions. After extraction, genomic DNA underwent amplification by bias-controlled multiplex PCR, followed by high-throughput sequencing. As for the authors' bioinformatics: To quantify the absolute abundance of each unique TCRbeta CDR3 region, sequences were collapsed and filtered. T cell fraction was estimated by normalization of TCRbeta template counts to usable DNA, with usable DNA being measured through amplification of reference genes present in all nucleated cells. Repertoire TCRs were annotated as SARS-CoV-2-specific when V gene, CDR3 amino acid sequence and J gene were exactly matched to a known reactive TCR set. The reference SARS-CoV-2 TCR set was derived from MIRA and filtered for enrichment in COVID-19-positive ImmuneCODE repertoires, a step that removed public or cross-reactive TCRs. Using the MIRA antigens, annotated TCRs were further analysed by specific ORF or by position within an ORF. Depth was the summed frequency of annotated unique rearrangements, while breadth was defined as annotated unique rearrangements over total unique productive rearrangements. Group comparisons of TCR breadth used two-sided Wilcoxon rank-sum tests. TCRdb stores this immuneACCESS table with in-frame sequences only. Part of the clones is absent; in the studies checked, under half of the shortfall reflects unresolved V genes, and no reason is known for the rest. D and trimming come from the DNA, and the V and J calls and clone size come from that table. A total of just over 350,000 clones appear in this sample, 92% of them only once. Jointly, the top ten make up under 5% of the sample.

The V and J segments used are TRBV7-2 and TRBJ2-7, and 10 bases in between align with TRBD1. Sample: peripheral blood, taken after recovery from COVID-19. This clonotype was sampled from a human donor who had recovered from COVID-19. The bases are TGTGCCAGCAGCTCCCGGGACAGGGGTCTCTACGAGCAGTACTTC. The translation is CASSSRDRGLYEQYF.